This T cell receptor beta chain was identified in a study of immune heterogeneity within non-small cell lung tumors. Notes on the study in general: Clonality of local T cells correlated moderately but significantly with local tumor mutational burden (R approximately 0.33). High-frequency T-cell receptor beta clonotypes were largely distinct between individual patients.

Turning to this clonotype: The antigen is not known.

In a multiplex PCR, 32 V and 13 J primers amplified TCR beta CDR3. TCRdb analysed the multiplex PCR reads with MiXCR anew, one entry per CDR3 protein. The top ten hold over 10% of the sample, which has fewer than 13,000 distinct CDR3 sequences, around 29% seen once. The template consisted of bulk tumor genomic DNA, with 600 ng used per sample. Multiple widely separated biopsies were taken from each primary tumor at surgery. It was patients with untreated, newly diagnosed non-small cell lung cancer who underwent curative surgery. Donors were newly diagnosed non-small cell lung cancer patients having surgery with curative intent. The CDR3 spans 14 residues. The germline V and J ends were trimmed by 4 bases and 6 bases, with 16 bases remaining between them. The germline V gene has CDR1 DFQATT and CDR2 SNEGSKA (reference sequence).

This clonotype originated in a man aged 50 to 59 with non-small cell lung cancer. The specimen was lung tumor tissue. This chain connects TRBV20-1 to TRBJ2-1, with a tentative D call TRBD2 (5 bases). CDR3 sequence reads: CSAIGLELVNEQFF. The DNA for the CDR3 is TGCAGTGCTATCGGACTGGAACTAGTCAATGAGCAGTTCTTC.